The entry that follows covers one T cell receptor beta chain sequence. These data originate in a study of blood T cell repertoires in COVID-19. Looking at the study overall: The samples span acute and convalescent COVID-19 from the United States, Italy and Spain. In each case, the material was cDNA or gDNA derived from T cells, B-cell-depleted T cells, or PBMCs.

CDR1 SQVTM and CDR2 ANQGSEA come from the germline V gene. The V end lost 4 bases, the J end lost 6 bases, and 13 bases lay between the germline ends. CDR3 size: 13 residues. The authors' processing: Scientists estimated how many nucleated cells there were by amplifying reference gene primers. Only in-frame clones appear in the TCRdb table, and some are missing; sequencing was by immunoSEQ multiplex PCR. The DNA was the basis for D and trimming; V, J and clone size are from that table. The sample carries approximately 89,000 clones, nearly 90% recorded once. Sample: peripheral blood. The V and J genes are TRBV29-1 and TRBJ2-1, with a tentative D call TRBD1 (6 bases). This sequence originates from a man between 65 and 80 years old with acute or convalescent COVID-19. The CDR3 protein is CSVGLGAGNEQFF. CDR3 nucleotides: TGCAGCGTTGGTCTGGGGGCGGGCAATGAGCAGTTCTTC.